These T cell receptor beta chains were read from a single sample in a study of T cell responses to AZD1222 COVID-19 vaccine. Assay used: immunoSEQ multiplex PCR; TCRdb lists only in-frame clones, some missing. The sample has around 140,000 clones, about 88% seen once; the top ten hold about 5%. The sequencing here drew on peripheral blood, taken on day 0 of AZD1222 vaccination. Receptors originate from an adult in good health. Both conserved end residues are part of each CDR3.

V gene	J gene	CDR3 protein
TRBV4-2	TRBJ2-6	CASSRVRISGANVLTF
TRBV7-9	TRBJ2-3	CASSLVSGGRTDTQYF
TRBV29-1	TRBJ1-1	CSVPKPEAITEAFF
TRBV7-9	TRBJ1-2	CASSWGPSSDYGYTF
TRBV14	TRBJ2-7	CASSPVAGLSNEQYF
TRBV18	TRBJ1-5	CASSPVAGSNQPQHF
TRBV18	TRBJ1-1	CASSDGMNTEAFF
TRBV4-1	TRBJ1-2	CASSQRADGYTF
TRBV7-8	TRBJ1-6	CASSFYRENSPLHF
TRBV11-3	TRBJ1-5	CASSLMLGQPQHF
TRBV4-3	TRBJ2-4	CASSQDHLPGLGPSIQYF
TRBV12-3/TRBV12-4	TRBJ2-3	CASSNADTQYF
TRBV10-3	TRBJ1-5	CAISPIGTGGQPQHF
TRBV6-5	TRBJ1-2	CASRGQGTYGYTF
TRBV9	TRBJ1-2	CASSDQEKGALSYGYTF
TRBV4-3	TRBJ1-6	CASSQAFSSYNSPLHF
TRBV5-1	TRBJ1-1	CASSLGGSMNTEAFF
TRBV6-5	TRBJ1-5	CASSDRFNQPQHF
TRBV11-2	TRBJ2-7	CASSLVAGLASYEQYF
TRBV18	TRBJ2-6	CASSPTSVFSSGANVLTF
TRBV9	TRBJ2-5	CASSPTGFEETQYF
TRBV7-9	TRBJ1-1	CASSLVANTEAFF
TRBV5-1	TRBJ2-1	CASSSRGDEQFF
TRBV6-1	TRBJ1-2	CASSEASGTDGYTF
TRBV5-5	TRBJ2-7	CASSLDRLSYEQYF
TRBV5-4	TRBJ1-2	CASSLAGGSYGYTF
TRBV20-1	TRBJ1-3	CSASEQAGNTIYF
TRBV5-1	TRBJ1-2	CASSLGPGQHYGYTF
TRBV4-1	TRBJ2-5	CASSQGGSRETQYF
TRBV7-2	TRBJ1-2	CASSQGTGNYTF
TRBV11-2	TRBJ1-1	CASSLDLSAFF
TRBV28	TRBJ2-7	CASSLLSGGAYEQYF
TRBV2	TRBJ2-1	CASSSGTASYNEQFF
TRBV5-1	TRBJ2-6	CASSYGSGANVLTF
TRBV28	TRBJ1-2	CASRQGQGNSYGYTF
TRBV7-8	TRBJ1-5	CASSPGRDQPQHF
TRBV5-1	TRBJ2-1	CASRLDGGGYNEQFF
TRBV6-5	TRBJ2-7	CASSYSWSSYEQYF
TRBV4-3	TRBJ2-2	CASSQGPADAGELFF
TRBV2	TRBJ1-1	CASSKVQGARDTEAFF
TRBV5-5	TRBJ2-2	CASSLARSSGTGELFF
TRBV27	TRBJ2-7	CASRQSPLQEQYF
TRBV5-4	TRBJ1-1	CASSESQGALGEAFF
TRBV14	TRBJ2-5	CASSQESGSVETQYF
TRBV29-1	TRBJ1-1	CSVEGQLNTEAFF
TRBV7-2	TRBJ2-5	CASSPAPGTSGIQETQYF
TRBV29-1	TRBJ1-5	CSVWAVARHSNQPQHF
TRBV19	TRBJ1-5	CASADRRGNQPQHF
TRBV9	TRBJ2-2	CASSVEGSGEPPGELFF
TRBV6-6	TRBJ2-3	CASSRSIPGTAFSSTDTQYF
TRBV19	TRBJ2-1	CASSIGASSLYDEQFF
TRBV28	TRBJ1-5	CASSGKGSNQPQHF
TRBV27	TRBJ2-1	CASSLGREGYNEQFF
TRBV6-1	TRBJ2-1	CASSGSGLAGGGEQFF
TRBV29-1	TRBJ1-4	CSVVDGPNEKLFF
TRBV3-1/TRBV3-2	TRBJ2-4	CASSQVTSGSAKNIQYF
TRBV12-3/TRBV12-4	TRBJ1-2	CASSVGASYGYTF
TRBV5-5	TRBJ1-5	CASSLGSGASQPQHF
TRBV6-6	TRBJ1-4	CASSYGVTNEKLFF
TRBV18	TRBJ2-7	CASSPWTGTYEQYF